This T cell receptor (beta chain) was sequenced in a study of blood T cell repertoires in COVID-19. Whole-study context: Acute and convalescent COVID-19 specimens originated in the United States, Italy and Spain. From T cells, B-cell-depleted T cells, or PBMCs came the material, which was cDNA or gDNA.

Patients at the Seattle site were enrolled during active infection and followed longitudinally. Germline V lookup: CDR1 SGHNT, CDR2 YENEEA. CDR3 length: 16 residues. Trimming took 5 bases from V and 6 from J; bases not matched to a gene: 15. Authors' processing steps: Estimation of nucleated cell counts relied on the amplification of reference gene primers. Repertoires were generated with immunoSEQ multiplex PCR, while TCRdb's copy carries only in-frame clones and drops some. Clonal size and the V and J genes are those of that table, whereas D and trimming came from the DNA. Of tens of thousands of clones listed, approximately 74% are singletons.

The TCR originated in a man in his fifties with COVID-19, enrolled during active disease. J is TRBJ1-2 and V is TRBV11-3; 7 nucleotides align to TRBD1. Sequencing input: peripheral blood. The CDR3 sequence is CASSPSRLAQGNGYTF. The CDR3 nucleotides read TGTGCCAGCAGCCCGAGCCGTCTGGCACAGGGGAATGGCTACACCTTC.